The following is a TCR beta chain sequence with its context. This clone's antigen is unknown. No base quality values were provided; no much bigger clone lies one nucleotide off. The cohort was made up of about 670 healthy bone marrow donors. At the time of sampling, every cohort member was nominally healthy, though immune exposures that went unrecorded were likely present. The donor was CMV seropositive and belonged to the group of 250 to 350 seropositive cohort members. Every donor gave a peripheral blood sample, and the peripheral blood mononuclear cells from that sample were used for TCR beta sequencing. Genomic DNA extraction from the blood cell samples was performed with the Qiagen DNeasy Blood Extraction Kit. Library preparation was by the immunoSEQ multiplex PCR assay. For the multiplex PCR, a mixture combining 60 forward primers for TCR Vbeta segments and 13 reverse primers for TCR Jbeta segments was used. The CDR3 region of rearranged TCR beta genes was amplified from genomic DNA with a multiplex PCR assay. The amplified TCR beta libraries were sequenced on the Illumina HiSeq System as 87-base-pair reads. On the study's bioinformatics: A later analysis counted approximately 76 million unique TCR beta chains across the 690 or so repertoires, and around 9.9 million of these chains were shared by at least two donors. Raw reads were error-corrected and collapsed into unique sequences with a nearest-neighbor algorithm that merged closely related sequences to remove PCR and sequencing errors. V, D and J gene segments were assigned by aligning CDR3 sequences to IMGT reference sequences. For a sequence to be retained, a match of at least six nucleotides to both a V gene segment and a J gene segment was required. A rearrangement counted as productive if the CDR3 had no stop codons and remained in frame with V and J, and every other rearrangement counted as non-productive. CDR3 was defined by IMGT convention, running from the second conserved V-encoded cysteine to the conserved J-encoded phenylalanine. Sequences without an unambiguous match to a single V gene segment were excluded from the earlier analysis of 450 to 750 of the donors. In an earlier analysis of approximately 550 of the donors, V segments were called functional above 56.7% productive rearrangements and were called segregating when the between-donor standard deviation exceeded 5%. A statistical classification framework was developed to diagnose cytomegalovirus status using the catalog of TCR beta chain sequences. In a later analysis, TCR nucleotide sequences were compared against IMGT/GENE-DB human TR gene sequences so that V and J genes could be assigned. Using the TCRdist pipeline, a later analysis assigned CDR3 sequences along with most-parsimonious VDJ recombination scenarios. In a later analysis, each TCR beta chain was defined by its CDR3 amino acid sequence together with its V-gene family, and reads without a unique V-gene family were excluded. In a later analysis, around 600 highly shared, low-generation-probability nucleotide sequences were removed to address suspected cross-contamination and a sequencing artifact. A later analysis calculated a clonal expansion index for each public chain from normalized within-repertoire ranks of inferred template counts. In a later analysis, generation probabilities were computed using a VDJ recombination model fitted to out-of-frame rearrangements, and the results were checked against IGoR. In a later analysis, hypergeometric tests were used to score TCR-TCR, TCR-HLA and TCR-CMV co-occurrence, with a repertoire-size bias correction applied to TCR pairs. To estimate false discovery rates, a later analysis permuted the HLA or CMV assignments 20 times. A later analysis grouped co-occurring TCRs with DBSCAN, adding TCRdist sequence similarity when clustering within HLA-allele-positive subsets. For co-occurrence clustering, repertoires with fewer than 30,000 or more than 120,000 public chains were excluded, along with a handful of repertoires with anomalous nucleotide sharing. TCRdb retrieved this table from immuneACCESS and kept in-frame rearrangements only. Not all clones are present; in checked studies, unresolved V genes account for under half, and no reason is known for the remainder. The V and J calls and the clone size are those of that table, but D and trimming were determined from the DNA. The sample includes about 150,000 clones, with around 75% observed a single time. Jointly, the top ten make up 7.7% of the sample.

This sample is part of a study of cytomegalovirus exposure and HLA in healthy donors (TCRdb year 2017). Background on the whole study: In an earlier analysis of some 610 of the donors, approximately 260 Gb of sequence data and 117 million unique TCR beta sequences from approximately 180 million T cells were reported. An early release that covered several hundred HLA-typed donors contained approximately 300 gigabases of sequencing data and about 93 million unique TCR sequences. Of the roughly 400 genotyped donors, 70% to 90% were placed in the genetic ancestry cluster associated with self-reported Caucasian donors. The study was designed to test whether signatures of past pathogen exposure could be identified by cataloging public T cell receptors. The T cell repertoires of around 670 subjects were profiled by immunosequencing and related to cytomegalovirus serostatus. In addition to the first cohort of around 670 subjects, a separate validation cohort of 120 different subjects was used. High-throughput TCR immunosequencing, statistical association of individual TCRs with disease status, and machine learning were combined to predict cytomegalovirus infection status. A later analysis re-examined previously published TCR beta repertoires from roughly 720 donors and added high-resolution HLA genotyping to investigate patterns of TCR occurrence. Rather than using new phenotypic data, the later analysis identified candidate immune exposures from TCR beta sequences and from how often those sequences occurred across donors. An earlier analysis of roughly 580 of the donors used high-throughput TCR beta sequencing to judge whether each TCR beta V gene segment behaved as functional or pseudogenic. Donor age, sex, ethnicity and CMV serostatus were collected together with the repertoire data. A later genetic analysis took genome-wide SNP genotypes for about 55% of the 666 donors and used that subset as a discovery cohort. All discovery cohort repertoires had been generated on a single sequencing platform. Class I and class II HLA loci were covered by the typing at four-digit resolution. Typing coverage differed by locus: A, B, C, DRB1 and DQB1 were typed in about 620-630 donors, DQA1 in roughly 500, DPA1 in 606, and DPB1 in about 450. Roughly 5 DR-DQ haplotypes were handled as single units for association and clustering, since linkage in the cohort was strong. On average, 235,054 unique TCR beta nucleotide sequences were sequenced per donor among a few hundred genotyped donors of the cohort, with about 19% of those sequences being non-productive.

General conclusions and limits of the study: The classifier was reported to diagnose cytomegalovirus status with high specificity and sensitivity in both the original and validation cohorts. The earlier analysis of 587 of the donors excluded 15 to 20 rarely observed V segments, including chromosome 9 orphons, because counts were too low. The sequencing pipeline was judged likely to have produced a cluster of highly shared sequence variants as a technical artifact. Assigning TCR associations to individual alleles was difficult when HLA alleles, especially DR and DQ, strongly co-occurred. In the study, 164 TCR beta chains were listed as associated with cytomegalovirus. In this cohort, only TCR beta chains were sequenced, and detectable features were limited by the absence of alpha or paired-chain data. A further reported finding was that TCR beta sequences accurately predicted the HLA-A and HLA-B alleles for most subjects in the first cohort. Because HLA typing was unavailable for some donors at each locus, only the typed subset was used in association tests. Correlated functional status among segregating V segments might reflect linkage disequilibrium, but an unknown experimental factor could not be ruled out. It was suggested by the authors that the approach could potentially be generalized to other disease states and immunological phenotypes. A later analysis found that TCR association rates varied across HLA loci, with DRB1 alleles showing the most associated TCRs and HLA-C alleles the fewest. Roughly uniform sequencing depth across donors was assumed in presence/absence analyses, although this assumption may not hold. In a later genetic analysis, a missense DCLRE1C variant was associated with V-gene and J-gene trimming of TCR beta chains, and the association was replicated in an independent cohort. In a later analysis, most CMV-associated TCR beta chains were found to appear HLA-restricted, with HLA associations seemingly driven largely by CMV exposure. A later analysis found that HLA-associated TCR beta chains were more clonally expanded and had lower generation probabilities than equally common non-associated chains. A later analysis reported that several top co-occurrence clusters appeared linked to parvovirus B19, influenza, CMV and Epstein-Barr virus. Across donors, most TCR sequences were observed very rarely, whereas some public TCRs were present in many individuals. A few of the identified cytomegalovirus-associated TCR beta chains were confirmed in vitro to be specific for cytomegalovirus antigens. The only immune exposure information available for the cohort was CMV serostatus. In a later genetic analysis, fewer N-insertions in productive TCRs were reported among donors in an Asian-associated ancestry cluster than the roughly 700-donor mean. Broadly in line with IMGT annotations, most TCR beta V segments showed up in productive rearrangements about 87% or about 30% of the time in an earlier analysis of several hundred of the donors. At a false discovery rate of 0.05, a later analysis linked 16,951 TCR beta sequences to specific HLA alleles.

This receptor was obtained from a young man in good health and CMV-seropositive. Material: PBMCs.

This receptor has the CDR3 CASSRDTGAGELFF. The bases are TGTGCCAGCAGTCGGGACACTGGGGCCGGGGAGCTGTTTTTT. The chain joins TRBV5-5 to TRBJ2-2; a tentative D match to TRBD1 spans 6 bases. Between the V and J ends, shortened by 5 bases and 6 bases respectively, the junction contains 14 bases. The germline V gene (reference sequence) supplies CDR1 SGHKS and CDR2 YYEKEE. The CDR3 runs 14 residues from the cysteine to the phenylalanine. Just the 42-base CDR3 DNA is kept, in frame starting at base 1.